A selection of T cell receptor beta chains follows, all from one sample in a study of CD8 T cells in Susac syndrome. TCRdb called the immunoSEQ multiplex PCR reads again in MiXCR, with one record for every CDR3 protein. Of about 180,000 distinct CDR3 sequences listed, 90% to 95% are singletons. Sequencing input: CD8+ T cells from PBMCs. These receptors all stem from a human donor with multiple sclerosis. Both conserved end residues are part of each CDR3. A D gene is named only where the DNA matches it firmly. Size is stated for part of the rows, as once, few or many counts, or as a class when the clone is expanded.

D,size,V,J,CDR3
-,few,TRBV27,TRBJ2-7,CASRGGYEQYF
-,-,TRBV29-1,TRBJ1-2,CSVDLGSGGSYGYTF
-,-,TRBV27,TRBJ1-1,CASSNSYTEAFF
-,-,TRBV18,TRBJ2-1,CASSPPQSSYNEQFF
-,-,TRBV20-1,TRBJ2-1,CSARDVFGTPSSYNEQFF
-,-,TRBV20-1,TRBJ2-1,CSSTLYEQFF
-,-,TRBV12-3/TRBV12-4,TRBJ2-1,CASSATGPNEQFF
TRBD1,-,TRBV12-3/TRBV12-4,TRBJ2-1,CASSVGQRNYNEQFF
-,-,TRBV30,TRBJ2-1,CAWSETSPYNEQFF
TRBD2,-,TRBV9,TRBJ2-3,CASSVAGGPPGDTQYF
-,-,TRBV15,TRBJ1-5,CATSRDQGDQPQHF
-,few,TRBV18,TRBJ2-7,CASSPPPGYEQYF
-,-,TRBV13,TRBJ1-2,CASSANLQGPGYTF
-,-,TRBV28,TRBJ2-7,CASSLPGVTYEQYF
-,-,TRBV29-1,TRBJ2-1,CSVEEGLSNEQFF
-,-,TRBV29-1,TRBJ1-2,CSVYGGDYGYTF
TRBD1,-,TRBV27,TRBJ1-5,CASSLTGGSQPQHF
-,-,TRBV27,TRBJ1-1,CASRRDVNMNTEAFF
TRBD2,-,TRBV27,TRBJ2-3,CASSLGLAGTLTQYF
-,-,TRBV29-1,TRBJ1-1,CSVEVGSTEAFF
TRBD1,-,TRBV4-1,TRBJ1-2,CASSQLGQGDGYTF
-,-,TRBV9,TRBJ2-7,CASSVGAGVYEQYF
-,-,TRBV7-9,TRBJ2-5,CASSLDWETQYF
TRBD2,-,TRBV28,TRBJ2-7,CASSILPGTSGYEQYF
-,-,TRBV5-6,TRBJ1-1,CASSIWTTEAFF
-,-,TRBV4-1,TRBJ2-7,CASSQDLWESLYEQYF
-,once,TRBV18,TRBJ2-3,CASSPPDPPPSATDTQYF
TRBD2,-,TRBV20-1,TRBJ2-5,CSAPRAGTSKKTQYF
TRBD1,once,TRBV9,TRBJ2-2,CASSVSGGGLAGELFF
TRBD2,-,TRBV20-1,TRBJ2-6,CSANAGTSGEPGANVLTF
-,-,TRBV19,TRBJ2-1,CASRSLGTAYNEQFF
TRBD2,-,TRBV4-2,TRBJ2-1,CASSQLAGDYNEQFF
TRBD2,-,TRBV20-1,TRBJ2-7,CSASAGGSYEQYF
-,-,TRBV2,TRBJ1-4,CASRGRNLFF
TRBD2,-,TRBV14,TRBJ2-7,CASSQETSGPPYEQYF
-,-,TRBV29-1,TRBJ1-1,CSVGGGEAREAFF
TRBD1,-,TRBV13,TRBJ1-1,CASSSGTGGRGEAFF
TRBD1,-,TRBV3-1,TRBJ1-2,CASSRTGGYYGYTF
TRBD2,once,TRBV4-1,TRBJ2-2,CASQATSGSLGTGELFF
TRBD2,-,TRBV5-1,TRBJ2-3,CASSLESSGGATDTQYF
-,-,TRBV15,TRBJ2-5,CATSNHRDGGVQYF
TRBD1,-,TRBV29-1,TRBJ1-1,CSVKSSRDRGLGEAFF
TRBD2,-,TRBV2,TRBJ2-7,CAMRTSVIEQYF